Described below is a single T cell receptor beta chain sequence and its context. This sample is drawn from a study of blood T cell repertoires in COVID-19. The CDR3 is 16 amino acids. The V end was cut by 4 bases, the J end by 2 bases, with 12 bases between. Germline V lookup: CDR1 SGHVS, CDR2 FQNEAQ. Measured with immunoSEQ multiplex PCR; TCRdb has only the in-frame clones, and not every one. The sample has roughly 200,000 clones; 70% to 90% are singletons. The sequence derives from a woman aged 70-85 years with active or convalescent COVID-19. V usage is TRBV7-8 and J usage is TRBJ2-6, with D tentatively TRBD2 (6 bases). Sample: peripheral blood. The DNA of the CDR3 is TGTGCCAGCAGCTATGAGACTAGAGCTGGGGCCAACGTCCTGACTTTC. It encodes CASSYETRAGANVLTF.